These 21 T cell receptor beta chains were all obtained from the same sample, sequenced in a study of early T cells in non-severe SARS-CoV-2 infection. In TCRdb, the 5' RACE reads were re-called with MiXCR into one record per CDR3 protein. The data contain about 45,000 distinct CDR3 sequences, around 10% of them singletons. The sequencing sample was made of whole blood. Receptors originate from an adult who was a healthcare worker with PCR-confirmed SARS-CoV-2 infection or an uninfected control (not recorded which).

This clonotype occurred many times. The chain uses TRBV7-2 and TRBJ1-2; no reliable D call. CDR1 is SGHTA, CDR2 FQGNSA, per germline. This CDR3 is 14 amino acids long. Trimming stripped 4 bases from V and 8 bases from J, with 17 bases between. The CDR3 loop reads CASSSGSRERGYTF. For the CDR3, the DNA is TGTGCCAGCAGCTCCGGAAGCCGGGAGCGGGGCTACACCTTC. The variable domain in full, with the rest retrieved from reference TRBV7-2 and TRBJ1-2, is GAGVSQSPSNKVTEKGKDVELRCDPISGHTALYWYRQSLGQGLEFLIYFQGNSAPDKSGLPSDRFSAERTGGSVSTLTIQRTQQEDSAVYLCASSSGSRERGYTFGSGTRLTVV.

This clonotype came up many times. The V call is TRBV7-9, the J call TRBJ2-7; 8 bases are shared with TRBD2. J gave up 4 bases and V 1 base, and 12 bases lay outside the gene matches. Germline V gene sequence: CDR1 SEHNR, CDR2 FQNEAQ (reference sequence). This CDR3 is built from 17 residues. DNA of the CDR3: TGTGCCAGCAGCTTAGGTGCTCTAGCGGGCGTAATATACGAGCAGTACTTC. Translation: CASSLGALAGVIYEQYF. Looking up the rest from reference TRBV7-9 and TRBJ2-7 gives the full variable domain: DTGVSQNPRHKITKRGQNVTFRCDPISEHNRLYWYRQTLGQGPEFLTYFQNEAQLEKSRLLSDRFSAERPKGSFSTLEIQRTEQGDSAMYLCASSLGALAGVIYEQYFGPGTRLTVT.

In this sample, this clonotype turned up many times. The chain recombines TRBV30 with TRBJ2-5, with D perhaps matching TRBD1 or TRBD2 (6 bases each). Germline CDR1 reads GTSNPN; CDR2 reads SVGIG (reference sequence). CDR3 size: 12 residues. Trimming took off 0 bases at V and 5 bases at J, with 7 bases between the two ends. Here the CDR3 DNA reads TGTGCCTGGAGTGTGGGGGGCGAGACCCAGTACTTC. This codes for CAWSVGGETQYF.

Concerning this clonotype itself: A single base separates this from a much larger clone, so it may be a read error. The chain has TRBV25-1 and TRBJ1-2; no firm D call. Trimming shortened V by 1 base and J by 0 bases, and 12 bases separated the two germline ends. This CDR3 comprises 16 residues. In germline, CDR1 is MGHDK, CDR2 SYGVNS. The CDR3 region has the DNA TGTGCCAGCAGTGAATCGGGCAGCAGAGCTAACTATGGCTACACCTTC. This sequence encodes CASSESGSRANYGYTF.

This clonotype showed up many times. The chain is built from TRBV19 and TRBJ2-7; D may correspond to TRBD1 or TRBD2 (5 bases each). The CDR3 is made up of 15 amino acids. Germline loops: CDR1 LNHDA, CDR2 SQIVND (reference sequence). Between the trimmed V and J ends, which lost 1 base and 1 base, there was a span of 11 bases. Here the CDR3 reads CASSIGRDPSYEQYF. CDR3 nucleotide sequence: TGTGCCAGTAGTATAGGCCGGGACCCATCCTACGAGCAGTACTTC.

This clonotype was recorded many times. The CDR3 DNA follows: TGTGCCAGCAGTACCCTGAATGGCTACACCTTC. It encodes CASSTLNGYTF. The gene calls are TRBV28 and TRBJ1-2; D gene unclear. This CDR3 contains 11 residues. The germline V gene encodes CDR1 MDHEN and CDR2 SYDVKM. V lost 5 bases to trimming and J lost 6 bases, with 7 bases between them.

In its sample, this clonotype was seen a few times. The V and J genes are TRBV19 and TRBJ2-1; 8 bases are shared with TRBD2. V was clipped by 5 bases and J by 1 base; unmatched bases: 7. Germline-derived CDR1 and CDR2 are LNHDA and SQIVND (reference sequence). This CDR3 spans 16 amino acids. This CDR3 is CASSGRLASSYNEQFF. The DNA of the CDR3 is TGTGCCAGTAGTGGCCGACTAGCGTCATCCTACAATGAGCAGTTCTTC. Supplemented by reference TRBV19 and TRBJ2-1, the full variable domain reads DGGITQSPKYLFRKEGQNVTLSCEQNLNHDAMYWYRQDPGQGLRLIYYSQIVNDFQKGDIAEGYSVSREKKESFPLTVTSAQKNPTAFYLCASSGRLASSYNEQFFGPGTRLTVL.

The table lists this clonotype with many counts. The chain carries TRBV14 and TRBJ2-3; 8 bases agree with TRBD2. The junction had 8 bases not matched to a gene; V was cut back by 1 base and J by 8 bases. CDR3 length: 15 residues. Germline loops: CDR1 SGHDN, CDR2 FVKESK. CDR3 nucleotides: TGTGCCAGCAGCCAAGGGGGAGCGGGAGAAGCTACGCAGTATTTT. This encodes CASSQGGAGEATQYF.

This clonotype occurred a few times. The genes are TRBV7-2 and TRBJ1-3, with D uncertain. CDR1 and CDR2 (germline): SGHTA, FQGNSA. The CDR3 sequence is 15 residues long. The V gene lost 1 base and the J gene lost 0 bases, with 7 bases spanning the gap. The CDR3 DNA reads TGTGCCAGCAGCTTAGAGGCCGGCTCTGGAAACACCATATATTTT. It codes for CASSLEAGSGNTIYF.

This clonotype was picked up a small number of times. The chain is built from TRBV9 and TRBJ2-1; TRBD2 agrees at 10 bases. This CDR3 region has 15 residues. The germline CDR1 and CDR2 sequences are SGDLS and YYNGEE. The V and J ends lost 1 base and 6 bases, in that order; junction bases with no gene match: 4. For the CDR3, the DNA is TGTGCCAGCAGCGTATCGGCTAGCGGGAGCAATGAGCAGTTCTTC. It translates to CASSVSASGSNEQFF.

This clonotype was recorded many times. This chain's CDR3 is CSARDGSRSAGELFF. CDR3 nucleotides: TGCAGTGCTAGAGATGGTTCCCGGTCCGCCGGGGAGCTGTTTTTT. This chain links TRBV20-1 with TRBJ2-2, with D unresolved. Germline V CDR1 and CDR2: DFQATT, SNEGSKA (reference sequence). Trimming took 0 bases from V and 6 from J, leaving 14 bases between them. CDR3 size: 15 residues.

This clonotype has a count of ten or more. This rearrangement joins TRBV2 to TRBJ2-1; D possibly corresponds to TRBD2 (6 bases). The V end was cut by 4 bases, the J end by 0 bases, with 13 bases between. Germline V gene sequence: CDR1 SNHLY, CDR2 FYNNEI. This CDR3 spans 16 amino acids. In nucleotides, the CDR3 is TGTGCCAGCAGTGGAGGGACTTCGAGCTCCTACAATGAGCAGTTCTTC. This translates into CASSGGTSSSYNEQFF. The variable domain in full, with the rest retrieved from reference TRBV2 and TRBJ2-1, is EPEVTQTPSHQVTQMGQEVILRCVPISNHLYFYWYRQILGQKVEFLVSFYNNEISEKSEIFDDQFSVERPDGSNFTLKIRSTKLEDSAMYFCASSGGTSSSYNEQFFGPGTRLTVL.

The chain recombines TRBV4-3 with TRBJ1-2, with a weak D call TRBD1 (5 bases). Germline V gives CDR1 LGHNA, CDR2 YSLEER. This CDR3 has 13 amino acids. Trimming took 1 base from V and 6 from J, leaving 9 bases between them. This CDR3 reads CASSQVGGDGYTF. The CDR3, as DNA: TGCGCCAGCAGCCAAGTTGGGGGAGATGGCTACACCTTC.

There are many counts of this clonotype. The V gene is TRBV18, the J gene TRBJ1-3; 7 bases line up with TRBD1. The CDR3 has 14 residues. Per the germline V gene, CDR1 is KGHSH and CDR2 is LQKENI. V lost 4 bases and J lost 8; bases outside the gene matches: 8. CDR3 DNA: TGTGCCAGCTCACAAGGACAGGTTGGGGACACCATATATTTT. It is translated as CASSQGQVGDTIYF.

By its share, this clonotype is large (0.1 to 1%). The CDR3: CASRSLYEQYF. The CDR3 nucleotides read TGCGCCAGCAGGTCGCTCTACGAGCAGTACTTC. The chain is built from TRBV10-2 and TRBJ2-7, with D hard to call. Germline V gene sequence: CDR1 WSHSY, CDR2 SAAADI. V lost 6 bases and J lost 3, with 6 bases in between. The CDR3 is 11 residues long.

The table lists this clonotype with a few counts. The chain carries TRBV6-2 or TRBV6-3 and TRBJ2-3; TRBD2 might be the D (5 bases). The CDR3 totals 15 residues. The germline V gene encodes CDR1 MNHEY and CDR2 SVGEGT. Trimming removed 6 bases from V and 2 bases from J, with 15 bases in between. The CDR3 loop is CASSPLFGLTDTQYF. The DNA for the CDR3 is TGTGCCAGCAGCCCCCTATTCGGACTCACAGATACGCAGTATTTT.

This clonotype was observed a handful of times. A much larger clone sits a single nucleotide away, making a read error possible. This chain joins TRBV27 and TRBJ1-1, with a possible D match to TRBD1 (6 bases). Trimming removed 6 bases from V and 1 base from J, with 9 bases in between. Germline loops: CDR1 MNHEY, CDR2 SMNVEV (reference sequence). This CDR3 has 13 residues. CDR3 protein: CASRTTGNTEAFF. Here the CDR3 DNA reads TGTGCCAGCAGGACGACAGGGAACACTGAAGCTTTCTTT.

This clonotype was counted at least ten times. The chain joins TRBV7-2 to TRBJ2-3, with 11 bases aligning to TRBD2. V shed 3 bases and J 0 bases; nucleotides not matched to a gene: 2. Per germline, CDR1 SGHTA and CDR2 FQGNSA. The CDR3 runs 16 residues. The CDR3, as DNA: TGTGCCAGCAGCTTCGGACTAGCGGGCAGCACAGATACGCAGTATTTT. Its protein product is CASSFGLAGSTDTQYF.

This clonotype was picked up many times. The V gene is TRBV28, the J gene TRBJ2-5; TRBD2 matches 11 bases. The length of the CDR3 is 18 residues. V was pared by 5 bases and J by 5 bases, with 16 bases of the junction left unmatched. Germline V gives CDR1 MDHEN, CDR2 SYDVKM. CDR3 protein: CASSRRRVTSGSQETQYF. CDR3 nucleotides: TGTGCCAGCAGTCGGCGTAGGGTAACTAGCGGGAGCCAGGAGACCCAGTACTTC. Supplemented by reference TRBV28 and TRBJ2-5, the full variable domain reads DVKVTQSSRYLVKRTGEKVFLECVQDMDHENMFWYRQDPGLGLRLIYFSYDVKMKEKGDIPEGYSVSREKKERFSLILESASTNQTSMYLCASSRRRVTSGSQETQYFGPGTRLLVL.

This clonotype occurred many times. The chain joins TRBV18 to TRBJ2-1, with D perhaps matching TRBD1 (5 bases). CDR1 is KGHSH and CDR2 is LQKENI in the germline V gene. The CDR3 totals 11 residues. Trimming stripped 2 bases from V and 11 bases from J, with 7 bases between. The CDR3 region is CASSPKDKQFF. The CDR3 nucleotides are TGTGCCAGCTCACCAAAGGACAAGCAGTTCTTC.

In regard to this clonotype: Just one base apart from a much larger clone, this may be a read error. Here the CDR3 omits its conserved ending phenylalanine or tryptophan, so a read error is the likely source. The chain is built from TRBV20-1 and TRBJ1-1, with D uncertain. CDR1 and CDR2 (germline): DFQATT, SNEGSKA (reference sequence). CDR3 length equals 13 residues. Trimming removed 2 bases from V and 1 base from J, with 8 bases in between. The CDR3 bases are TGCAGTGCTAGACAACGGAAGAACACTGAAGCTTTCTCT. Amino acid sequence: CSARQRKNTEAFS.